These T cell receptor beta chains were read from a single sample in a study of T cells in Graves' hyperthyroidism and ophthalmopathy. TCRdb used MiXCR to reprocess the multiplex PCR reads, holding one entry per CDR3 protein. The repertoire consists of under 700,000 distinct CDR3 sequences, with over 15% occurring once and the leading ten covering 15% to 20%. Sequenced sample: blood. The receptor set was obtained from a woman aged 18-29 years with Graves' hyperthyroidism. The CDR3 runs from the conserved cysteine through the conserved F or W. Clone size, where shown, is once, few, many, or a class for clones that have expanded.

len,abundance,v_gene,CDR3aa
16,NA,TRBV5-6,CASSPMPGTTNYGYTF
16,many,TRBV6-2/TRBV6-3,CASSYSKLGQAYGYTF
16,NA,TRBV11-2,CASSLGGQREANTQYF
16,many,TRBV10-3,CAISDVDRGITDTQYF
15,many,TRBV7-8,CASSLRSRNHQPQHF
14,NA,TRBV3-1,CASSRRTANQPQHF
16,NA,TRBV28,CASSSLAGQATYEQYF
15,NA,TRBV6-2/TRBV6-3,CASSYLQARNQPQHF
15,once,TRBV10-3,CAISDGTGGYGEQYF
15,few,TRBV6-4,CASNLNGPEGYGYTF
13,NA,TRBV11-2,CASSWTRGETQYF
16,few,TRBV9,CASSDRTSGTNNEQFF
10,many,TRBV6-1,CASGWETQYF
16,many,TRBV3-1,CASSRGQVKLMDTQYF
17,many,TRBV11-2,CASSSPGTRIATDTQYF
16,NA,TRBV4-1,CASSPYVGARSYEQYF
15,NA,TRBV20-1,CSARKAGGSADTQYF
17,few,TRBV4-3,CASSQETLGGADYGYTF
17,many,TRBV5-1,CASSLVTSGASTDTQYF
19,NA,TRBV4-2,CASSQGATIGGRSTDTQYF
14,many,TRBV12-3/TRBV12-4,CASSSAGKRVEQYF
17,many,TRBV5-1,CASSLPAKKQGNTEAFF
12,many,TRBV7-2,CASSPRGTEAFF
13,many,TRBV27,CASSLGYGYEQYF
16,few,TRBV4-2,CASSQVSAGGRNEQFF
14,NA,TRBV7-2,CASSTVGGGDIQYF
16,many,TRBV18,CASSPRAGGQNTEAFF
15,few,TRBV28,CASSPSGVAGETQYF
13,NA,TRBV30,CAWKGDTSNEQFF
16,NA,TRBV18,CASSRDTPGRGDEQFF
16,NA,TRBV5-1,CASSLARLAVGETQYF
10,many,TRBV7-9,CASSWDEQFF
14,NA,TRBV20-1,CSASFVGWDTEAFF
16,few,TRBV6-1,CASSEKPGRQNYGYTF
15,few,TRBV20-1,CSASRQAGIFSPLHF
14,few,TRBV12-3/TRBV12-4,CASSWAGEYTEAFF
15,many,TRBV7-8,CASSRRGTSTDTQYF
18,NA,TRBV7-2,CASSLELAGGPGHNEQFF
16,NA,TRBV3-1,CASSRTSGLNTGELFF